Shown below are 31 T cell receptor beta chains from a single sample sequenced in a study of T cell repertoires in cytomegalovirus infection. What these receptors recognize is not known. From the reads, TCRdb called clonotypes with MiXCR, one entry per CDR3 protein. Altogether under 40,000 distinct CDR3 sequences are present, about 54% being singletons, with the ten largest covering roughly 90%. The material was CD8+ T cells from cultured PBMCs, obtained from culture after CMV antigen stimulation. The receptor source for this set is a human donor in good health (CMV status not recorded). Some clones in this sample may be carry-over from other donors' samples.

The CDR3 loop reads CASSFAGNNYEQYF. CDR3 nucleotide sequence: TGTGCCAGCAGTTTTGCGGGGAATAATTACGAGCAGTACTTC. The rearrangement joins TRBV28 to TRBJ2-7; D perhaps matches TRBD2 (6 bases). This CDR3 region has 14 residues. The germline CDR1 and CDR2 sequences are MDHEN and SYDVKM. Trimming stripped 3 bases from V and 4 bases from J, with 13 bases between.

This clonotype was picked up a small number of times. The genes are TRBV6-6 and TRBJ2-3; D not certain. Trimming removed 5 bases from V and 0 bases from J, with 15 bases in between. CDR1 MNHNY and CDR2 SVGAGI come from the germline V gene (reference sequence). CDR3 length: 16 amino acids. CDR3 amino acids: CASSPLWLVSTDTQYF. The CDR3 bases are TGTGCCAGCAGTCCCCTTTGGCTGGTTAGCACAGATACGCAGTATTTT.

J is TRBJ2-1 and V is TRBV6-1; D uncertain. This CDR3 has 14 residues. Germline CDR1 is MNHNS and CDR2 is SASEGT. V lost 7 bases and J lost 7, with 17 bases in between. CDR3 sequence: CASIPSGVRNEQFF. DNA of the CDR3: TGTGCCAGCATTCCCAGTGGGGTAAGGAATGAGCAGTTCTTC.

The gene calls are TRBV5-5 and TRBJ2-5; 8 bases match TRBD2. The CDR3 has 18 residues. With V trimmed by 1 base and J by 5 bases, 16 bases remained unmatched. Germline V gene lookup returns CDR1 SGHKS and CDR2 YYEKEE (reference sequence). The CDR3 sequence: CASSLRVAGPSGEETQYF. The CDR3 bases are TGTGCCAGCAGCTTGAGGGTAGCGGGGCCCTCCGGGGAGGAGACCCAGTACTTC.

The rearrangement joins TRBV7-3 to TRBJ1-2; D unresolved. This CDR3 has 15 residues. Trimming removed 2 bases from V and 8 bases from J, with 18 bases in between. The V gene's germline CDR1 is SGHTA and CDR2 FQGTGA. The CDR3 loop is CASSLYAKEVSGYTF. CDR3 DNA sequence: TGTGCCAGCAGCTTATACGCGAAGGAAGTATCAGGCTACACCTTC.

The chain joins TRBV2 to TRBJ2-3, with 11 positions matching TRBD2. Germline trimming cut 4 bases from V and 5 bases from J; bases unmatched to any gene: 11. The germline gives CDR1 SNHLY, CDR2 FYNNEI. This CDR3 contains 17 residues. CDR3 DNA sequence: TGTGCCAGCAGTGCTCCGGGACTAGCGGCGAGGGAAGATACGCAGTATTTT. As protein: CASSAPGLAAREDTQYF. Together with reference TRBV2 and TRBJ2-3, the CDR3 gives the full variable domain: EPEVTQTPSHQVTQMGQEVILRCVPISNHLYFYWYRQILGQKVEFLVSFYNNEISEKSEIFDDQFSVERPDGSNFTLKIRSTKLEDSAMYFCASSAPGLAAREDTQYFGPGTRLTVL.

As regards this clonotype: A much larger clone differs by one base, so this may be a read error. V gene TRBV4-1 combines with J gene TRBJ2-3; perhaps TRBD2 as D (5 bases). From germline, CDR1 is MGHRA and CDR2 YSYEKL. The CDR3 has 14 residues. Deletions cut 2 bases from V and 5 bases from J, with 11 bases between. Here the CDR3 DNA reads TGCGCCAGCAGCCAAAGGTGGAGGATAGATACGCAGTATTTT. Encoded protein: CASSQRWRIDTQYF.

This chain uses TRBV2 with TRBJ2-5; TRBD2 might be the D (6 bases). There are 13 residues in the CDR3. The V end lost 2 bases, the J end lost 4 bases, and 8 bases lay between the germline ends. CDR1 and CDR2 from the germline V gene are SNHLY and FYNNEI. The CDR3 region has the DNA TGTGCCAGCAGTGAAAGGAGGGGAGAGACCCAGTACTTC. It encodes CASSERRGETQYF.

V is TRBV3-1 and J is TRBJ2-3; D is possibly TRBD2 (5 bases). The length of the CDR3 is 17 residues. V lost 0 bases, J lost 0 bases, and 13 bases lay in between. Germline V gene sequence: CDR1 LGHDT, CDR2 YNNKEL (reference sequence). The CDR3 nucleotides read TGTGCCAGCAGCCAAGACGTAGCTAGGGAGAGCACAGATACGCAGTATTTT. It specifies CASSQDVARESTDTQYF.

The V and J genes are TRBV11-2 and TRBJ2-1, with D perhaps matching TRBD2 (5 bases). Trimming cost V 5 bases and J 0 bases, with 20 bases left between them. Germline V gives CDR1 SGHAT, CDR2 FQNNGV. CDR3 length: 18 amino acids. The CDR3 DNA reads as TGTGCCAGCAGCCAGAGCCGGGCTAGCAAATCCTCCTACAATGAGCAGTTCTTC. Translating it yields CASSQSRASKSSYNEQFF. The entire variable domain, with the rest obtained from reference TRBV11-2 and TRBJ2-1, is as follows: EAGVAQSPRYKIIEKRQSVAFWCNPISGHATLYWYQQILGQGPKLLIQFQNNGVVDDSQLPKDRFSAERLKGVDSTLKIQPAKLEDSAVYLCASSQSRASKSSYNEQFFGPGTRLTVL.

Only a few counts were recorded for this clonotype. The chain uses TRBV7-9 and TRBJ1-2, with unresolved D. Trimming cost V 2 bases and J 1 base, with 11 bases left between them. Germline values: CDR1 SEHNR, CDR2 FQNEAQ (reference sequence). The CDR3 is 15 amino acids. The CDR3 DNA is TGTGCCAGCAGCTTATTTAGGCCCCTTAACTATGGCTACACCTTC. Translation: CASSLFRPLNYGYTF.

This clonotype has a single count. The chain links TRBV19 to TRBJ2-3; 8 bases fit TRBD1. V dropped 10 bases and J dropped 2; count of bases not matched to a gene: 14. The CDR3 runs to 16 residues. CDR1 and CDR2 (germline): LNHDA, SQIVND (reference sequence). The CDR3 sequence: CATSPDRGPSTDTQYF. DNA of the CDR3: TGTGCCACCTCTCCTGACAGGGGCCCCTCCACAGATACGCAGTATTTT.

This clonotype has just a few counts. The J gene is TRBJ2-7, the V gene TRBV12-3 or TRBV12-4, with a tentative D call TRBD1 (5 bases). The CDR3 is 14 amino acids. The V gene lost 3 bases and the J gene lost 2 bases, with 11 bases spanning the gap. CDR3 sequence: CASSLAGKAYEQYF. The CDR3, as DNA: TGTGCCAGCAGTTTGGCAGGGAAGGCCTACGAGCAGTACTTC.

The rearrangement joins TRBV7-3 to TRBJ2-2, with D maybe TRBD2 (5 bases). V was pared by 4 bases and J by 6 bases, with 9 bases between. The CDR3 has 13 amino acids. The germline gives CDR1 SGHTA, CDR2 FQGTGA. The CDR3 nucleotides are TGTGCCAGCAGCTCGCAGGACTCCGGGGAGCTGTTTTTT. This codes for CASSSQDSGELFF.

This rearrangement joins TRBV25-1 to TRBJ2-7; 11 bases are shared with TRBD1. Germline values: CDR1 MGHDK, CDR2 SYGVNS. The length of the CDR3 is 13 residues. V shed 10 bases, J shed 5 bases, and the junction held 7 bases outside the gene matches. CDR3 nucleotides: TGTGCCACCAAGGACAGGGGGCTTCACGAGCAGTACTTC. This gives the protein CATKDRGLHEQYF.

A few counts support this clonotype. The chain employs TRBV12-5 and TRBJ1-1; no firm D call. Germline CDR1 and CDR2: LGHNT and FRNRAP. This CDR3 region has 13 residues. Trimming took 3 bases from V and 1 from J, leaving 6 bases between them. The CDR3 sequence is CASGFSENTEAFF. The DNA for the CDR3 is TGTGCTAGTGGTTTTTCAGAGAACACTGAAGCTTTCTTT.

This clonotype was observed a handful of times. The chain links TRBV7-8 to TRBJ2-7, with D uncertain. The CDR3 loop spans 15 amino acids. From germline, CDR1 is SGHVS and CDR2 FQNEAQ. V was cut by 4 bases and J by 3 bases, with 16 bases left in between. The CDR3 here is CASSSPPRADYEQYF. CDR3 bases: TGTGCCAGCAGCTCACCCCCAAGGGCCGACTACGAGCAGTACTTC.

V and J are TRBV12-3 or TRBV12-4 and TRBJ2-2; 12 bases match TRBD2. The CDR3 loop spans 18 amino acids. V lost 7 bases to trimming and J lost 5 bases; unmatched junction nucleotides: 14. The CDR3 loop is CASIPRTSGVFWTGELFF. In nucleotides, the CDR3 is TGTGCCAGCATCCCTAGGACTAGCGGGGTTTTTTGGACCGGGGAGCTGTTTTTT.

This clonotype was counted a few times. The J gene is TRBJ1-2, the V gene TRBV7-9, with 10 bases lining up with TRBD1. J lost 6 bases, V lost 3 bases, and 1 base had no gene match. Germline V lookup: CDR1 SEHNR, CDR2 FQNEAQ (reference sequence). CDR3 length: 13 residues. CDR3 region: CASSLGQGHGYTF. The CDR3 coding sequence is TGTGCCAGCAGCTTGGGACAGGGGCATGGCTACACCTTC.

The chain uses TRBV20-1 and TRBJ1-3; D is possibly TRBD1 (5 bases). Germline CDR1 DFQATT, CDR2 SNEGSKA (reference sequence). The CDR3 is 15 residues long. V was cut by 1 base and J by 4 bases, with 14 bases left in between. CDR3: CSARVLMGRGNTIYF. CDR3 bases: TGCAGTGCTAGAGTTCTTATGGGGCGAGGAAACACCATATATTTT.

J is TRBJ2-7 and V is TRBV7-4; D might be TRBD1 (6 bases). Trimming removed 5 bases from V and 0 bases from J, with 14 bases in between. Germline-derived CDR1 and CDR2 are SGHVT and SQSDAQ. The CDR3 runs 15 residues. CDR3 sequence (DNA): TGTGCCAGCAGCAACCCTGGGGACAACTCCTACGAGCAGTACTTC. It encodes CASSNPGDNSYEQYF.

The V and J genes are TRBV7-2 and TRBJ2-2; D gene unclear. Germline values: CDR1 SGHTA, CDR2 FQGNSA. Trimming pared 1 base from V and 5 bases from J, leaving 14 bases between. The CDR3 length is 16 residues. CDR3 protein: CASSLVIAGPTGELFF. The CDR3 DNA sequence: TGTGCCAGCAGCTTAGTTATCGCAGGACCTACCGGGGAGCTGTTTTTT.

CDR3 sequence (DNA): TGTGCCATCAGTGAGTCTTCGGGCAATGAGCAGTTCTTC. The encoded protein is CAISESSGNEQFF. The chain couples TRBV10-3 to TRBJ2-1; D unresolved. Between the trimmed V and J ends, which lost 0 bases and 6 bases, there was a span of 6 bases. The CDR3 covers 13 residues. Germline loops: CDR1 ENHRY, CDR2 SYGVKD.

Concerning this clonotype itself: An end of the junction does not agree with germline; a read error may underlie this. In nucleotides, the CDR3 is TGCGCCGGGCAGCGTCTTTTGAACACCGGGGAGCTGTTTTTT. Translating it yields CAGQRLLNTGELFF. The chain links TRBV10-3 to TRBJ2-2; D is undetermined. Germline assignment: CDR1 ENHRY and CDR2 SYGVKD. This CDR3 contains 14 residues.

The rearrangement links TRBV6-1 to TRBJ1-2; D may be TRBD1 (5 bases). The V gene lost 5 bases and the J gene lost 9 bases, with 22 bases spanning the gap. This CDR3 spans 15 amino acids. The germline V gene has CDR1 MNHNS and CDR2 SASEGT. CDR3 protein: CASSYDPGRAISYTF. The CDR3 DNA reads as TGTGCCAGCAGTTACGATCCTGGCAGGGCGATAAGCTACACCTTC.

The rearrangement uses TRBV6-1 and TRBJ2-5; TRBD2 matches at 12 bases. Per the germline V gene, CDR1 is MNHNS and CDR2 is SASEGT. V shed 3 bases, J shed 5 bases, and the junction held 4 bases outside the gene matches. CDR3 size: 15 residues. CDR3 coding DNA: TGTGCCAGCAGTGAGGCTGGGACTAGCGGGGAGACCCAGTACTTC. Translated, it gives CASSEAGTSGETQYF.

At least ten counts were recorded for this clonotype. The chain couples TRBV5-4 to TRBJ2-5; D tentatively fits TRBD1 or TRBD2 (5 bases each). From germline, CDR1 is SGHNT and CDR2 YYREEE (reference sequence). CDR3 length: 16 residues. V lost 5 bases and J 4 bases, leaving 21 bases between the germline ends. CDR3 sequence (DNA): TGTGCCAGCAGTCGGGGCCCCCGGGAATCATCAGAGACCCAGTACTTC. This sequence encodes CASSRGPRESSETQYF.

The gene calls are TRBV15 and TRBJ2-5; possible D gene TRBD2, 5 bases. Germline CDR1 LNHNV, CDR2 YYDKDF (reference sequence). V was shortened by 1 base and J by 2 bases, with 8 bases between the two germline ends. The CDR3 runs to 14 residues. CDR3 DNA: TGTGCCACCAGCAGAGCTCCGGGGCAAGAGACCCAGTACTTC. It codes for CATSRAPGQETQYF. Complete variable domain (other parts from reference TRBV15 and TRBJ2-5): DAMVIQNPRYQVTQFGKPVTLSCSQTLNHNVMYWYQQKSSQAPKLLFHYYDKDFNNEADTPDNFQSRRPNTSFCFLDIRSPGLGDTAMYLCATSRAPGQETQYFGPGTRLLVL.

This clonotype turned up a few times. The CDR3 region is CASSLGTSGEAHTGELFF. In DNA form, the CDR3 reads TGTGCCAGCAGCTTAGGGACTAGCGGGGAGGCCCACACCGGGGAGCTGTTTTTT. V is TRBV7-6 and J is TRBJ2-2, with 12 positions matching TRBD2. This CDR3 region has 18 residues. V was clipped by 1 base and J by 3 bases; unmatched bases: 6. Germline lookup yields CDR1 SGHVS and CDR2 FNYEAQ.

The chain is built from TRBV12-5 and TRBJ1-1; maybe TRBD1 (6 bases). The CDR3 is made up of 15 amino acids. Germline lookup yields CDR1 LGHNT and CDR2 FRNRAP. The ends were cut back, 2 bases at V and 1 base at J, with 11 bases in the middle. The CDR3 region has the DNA TGTGCTAGTGGTTTGTCAACGACAGGGAACACTGAAGCTTTCTTT. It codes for CASGLSTTGNTEAFF.

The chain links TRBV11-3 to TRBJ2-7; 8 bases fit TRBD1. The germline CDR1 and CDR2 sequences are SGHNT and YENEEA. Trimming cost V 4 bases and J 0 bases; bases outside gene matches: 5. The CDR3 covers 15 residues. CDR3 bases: TGTGCCAGCAGCTCTAGGACAGGGAACTCCTACGAGCAGTACTTC. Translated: CASSSRTGNSYEQYF.